A single sample is the source of the 11 T cell receptor beta chains below, sequenced in a study of blood T cell repertoires in COVID-19. Here immunoSEQ multiplex PCR was the method, and the copy in TCRdb shows in-frame clones only, minus some. The sample carries 90,000 to 120,000 clones, around 84% recorded once. Input material: peripheral blood. The receptors were gathered from a human donor in a cohort sampled during active COVID-19.

This sequence joins TRBV10-2 and TRBJ1-1; D gene unclear. Germline V lookup: CDR1 WSHSY, CDR2 SAAADI. CDR3 length: 14 residues. V dropped 2 bases and J dropped 2 bases, with 9 bases sitting between them. The CDR3 coding sequence is TGCGCCAGCAGTGAGCCCGAGGCCAACACTGAAGCTTTCTTT. It codes for CASSEPEANTEAFF.

This sequence joins TRBV9 and TRBJ1-2; 7 nucleotides line up with TRBD1. The CDR3 runs 12 residues. From germline, CDR1 is SGDLS and CDR2 YYNGEE. V shed 7 bases, J shed 4 bases, and the junction held 4 bases outside the gene matches. The CDR3 nucleotides are TGTGCCAGCGAAGCAGGGGGCTATGGCTACACCTTC. It is translated as CASEAGGYGYTF.

The count of this clone is one. The chain combines TRBV28 with TRBJ1-5; tentatively, D is TRBD1 (5 bases). The CDR3 is 12 residues long. With 11 bases removed from V and 9 bases from J, the gap between germline ends came to 17 bases. The germline V gene has CDR1 MDHEN and CDR2 SYDVKM. CDR3 DNA: TGTGCCCTGGGGGGGTGGTTGATGCCCCAGCATTTT. This gives the protein CALGGWLMPQHF.

This clone was found once. The chain uses TRBV30 and TRBJ2-7; 8 bases are shared with TRBD1. The CDR3 covers 14 residues. Trimming at V came to 5 bases and at J to 9 bases, leaving 15 bases not matched to a gene. The germline V gene has CDR1 GTSNPN and CDR2 SVGIG (reference sequence). The CDR3 sequence: CAWGLSGGTPGQYF. CDR3 nucleotide sequence: TGTGCCTGGGGACTATCAGGGGGCACACCCGGGCAGTACTTC.

The chain combines TRBV28 with TRBJ1-1; 7 bases match TRBD1. V dropped 8 bases and J dropped 0; count of bases not matched to a gene: 9. CDR3 size: 15 residues. Per germline, CDR1 MDHEN and CDR2 SYDVKM. The CDR3 here is CASSTRGGLNTEAFF. Written as DNA, the CDR3 is TGTGCCAGCTCTACCCGAGGGGGCTTGAACACTGAAGCTTTCTTT.

CDR3 in amino acids: CASSQEDSEYQPQHF. CDR3 coding DNA: TGCGCCAGCAGCCAAGAGGACAGCGAGTATCAGCCCCAGCATTTT. V gene TRBV4-1 combines with J gene TRBJ1-5; maybe TRBD1 (6 bases). Deletions cut 0 bases from V and 5 bases from J, with 11 bases between. There are 15 residues in the CDR3. Germline loops: CDR1 MGHRA, CDR2 YSYEKL.

This clone has more than one count but fewer than ten. This chain uses TRBV7-2 with TRBJ1-3, with D possibly TRBD1 on 5 matching bases. Trimming pared 1 base from V and 0 bases from J, leaving 16 bases between. This CDR3 contains 18 residues. In germline, CDR1 is SGHTA, CDR2 FQGNSA. The CDR3 coding sequence is TGTGCCAGCAGCTTAGTTAGAGGCGACAGTCGCTCTGGAAACACCATATATTTT. Protein: CASSLVRGDSRSGNTIYF.

Here the CDR3 reads CATSRDWATDTQYF. The CDR3 DNA reads TGTGCCACCAGCAGAGATTGGGCCACAGATACGCAGTATTTT. The chain carries TRBV15 and TRBJ2-3; D is unclear. V was trimmed by 0 bases and J by 2 bases, leaving 6 bases between them. The CDR3 is 14 residues long. The germline CDR1 and CDR2 sequences are LNHNV and YYDKDF (reference sequence). The variable domain in full, with the rest retrieved from reference TRBV15 and TRBJ2-3, is DAMVIQNPRYQVTQFGKPVTLSCSQTLNHNVMYWYQQKSSQAPKLLFHYYDKDFNNEADTPDNFQSRRPNTSFCFLDIRSPGLGDTAMYLCATSRDWATDTQYFGPGTRLTVL.

V and J are TRBV5-1 and TRBJ1-5; D not resolved. The CDR3 is made up of 15 amino acids. From germline, CDR1 is SGHRS and CDR2 YFSETQ. Trimming took off 4 bases at V and 7 bases at J, with 18 bases between the two ends. In nucleotides, the CDR3 is TGCGCCAGCAGCAGTGCGCCCTCCAGCGAACAGCCCCAGCATTTT. Protein: CASSSAPSSEQPQHF.

The CDR3: CASTPTGRAEAFF. DNA of the CDR3: TGTGCCAGCACCCCGACAGGCCGGGCTGAAGCTTTCTTT. The chain has TRBV3-1 (or the pseudogene TRBV3-2) and TRBJ1-1; perhaps TRBD1 as D (6 bases). This CDR3 contains 13 residues. Germline-derived CDR1 and CDR2 are LGHDT and YNNKEL (reference sequence). Trimming stripped 7 bases from V and 6 bases from J, with 15 bases between.

The CDR3 bases are TGCGCCAGCGGGCTCGGGCAGGGCAATCAGTACTTC. The encoded protein is CASGLGQGNQYF. This chain links TRBV5-1 with TRBJ2-4; TRBD1 is a possible D gene (5 bases). Germline CDR1 is SGHRS and CDR2 is YFSETQ. Trimming stripped 7 bases from V and 12 bases from J, with 17 bases between. This CDR3 comprises 12 residues. The full variable domain, its missing parts supplied by reference TRBV5-1 and TRBJ2-4, is KAGVTQTPRYLIKTRGQQVTLSCSPISGHRSVSWYQQTPGQGLQFLFEYFSETQRNKGNFPGRFSGRQFSNSRSEMNVSTLELGDSALYLCASGLGQGNQYFGAGTRLSVL.